The sequence of this TCR beta chain was determined in a study of T cell repertoires in cytomegalovirus infection. The study's findings and limits: In two of eight donors, the top clonotype was HLA-C-restricted CMV-specific. Individuals carrying CMV plus the relevant HLA were identified by cumulative frequency of public TCR beta families.

One entry per CDR3 protein results from TCRdb running MiXCR on the reads. The data contain around 450,000 distinct CDR3 sequences, 31% of them singletons. This clonotype was seen a handful of times. Antigen unknown. The CDR3 has 16 residues. The V gene end was trimmed by 4 bases and the J gene end by 8 bases; junction bases not matched to a gene: 10. Per germline, CDR1 SGHNT and CDR2 YYREEE (reference sequence). The sequence was collected from a human donor in good health (CMV status not recorded). Some clones in this sample may be carry-over from other donors' samples. The J gene is TRBJ1-4, the V gene TRBV5-4; 11 bases map to TRBD1. Specimen: PBMCs. The CDR3 DNA follows: TGTGCCAGCAGCCGGACAGGGGGCGCCGGGCGGGAAAAACTGTTTTTT. The encoded protein is CASSRTGGAGREKLFF.